These T cell receptor beta chains were read from a single sample in a study of T cells after yellow fever vaccination. TCRdb ran MiXCR on the 5' RACE reads and lists one entry per CDR3 protein. This repertoire shows just under 600,000 distinct CDR3 sequences, about 14% found once; its top ten account for over 12%. Sequencing was performed on PBMCs, taken on the day of the yellow fever booster vaccination. These receptors all stem from a man aged 30 to 45 who received the YFV17D yellow fever vaccine. Each CDR3 is given with its conserved first and last residue. Fields, in order: clone size, D gene, J gene, CDR3 length, V gene, CDR3 DNA, CDR3 protein. The D gene is left open where the match is weak. Part of the rows lack a size; the others show once, few, many or a class for expanded clones.

>few|.|TRBJ1-1|14|TRBV18
TGTGCCAGCTCGGGGAGGGCTTTGAACACTGAAGCTTTCTTT
CASSGRALNTEAFF
>few|.|TRBJ2-6|18|TRBV7-3
TGTGCCAGCAGCTTAAAGTTGGGACCCAACTCTGGGGCCAACGTCCTGACTTTC
CASSLKLGPNSGANVLTF
>.|.|TRBJ2-7|14|TRBV19
TGTGCCAGTAGCCAAATGCAGGGATCCTACGAGCAGTACTTC
CASSQMQGSYEQYF
>few|.|TRBJ2-5|12|TRBV20-1
TGCAGTGCTGGGGCGGGGATGGAGACCCAGTACTTC
CSAGAGMETQYF
>.|TRBD2|TRBJ2-7|16|TRBV7-2
TGTGCCAGCAGACGAACTAGCGGGGGGAGCTCCTACGAGCAGTACTTC
CASRRTSGGSSYEQYF
>few|TRBD2|TRBJ2-1|16|TRBV2
TGTGCCAGCAGTGAAGCGAGGCTAGCGGGAGCGGTTGAGCAGTTCTTC
CASSEARLAGAVEQFF
>.|TRBD2|TRBJ2-4|16|TRBV5-5
TGTGCCAGCAGCTTCCGGGAGGGGTTAGCCAAAAACATTCAGTACTTC
CASSFREGLAKNIQYF
>few|.|TRBJ2-6|15|TRBV20-1
TGCAGTGCTAGGCCCGCCTACTCTGGGGCCAACGTCCTGACTTTC
CSARPAYSGANVLTF
>many|.|TRBJ2-7|15|TRBV7-2
TGTGCCAGCAGCTTAAAGACAAGCGGCGCCTACGAGCAGTACTTC
CASSLKTSGAYEQYF
>.|TRBD2|TRBJ2-7|13|TRBV28
TGTGCCAGCGGGATTGGCGGGAGCCACGAGCAGTACTTC
CASGIGGSHEQYF
>.|.|TRBJ2-5|12|TRBV14
TGTGCCAGCAGCACCGCTCAAGAGACCCAGTACTTC
CASSTAQETQYF
>few|.|TRBJ2-7|16|TRBV7-2
TGTGCCAGCAGCTTAGATCATGGCGGGACCTCCTACGAGCAGTACTTC
CASSLDHGGTSYEQYF
>.|.|TRBJ1-1|11|TRBV29-1
TGCAGCGTTGAGGATGGGACGGGAGCTTCCTTT
CSVEDGTGASF
>few|TRBD2|TRBJ2-3|14|TRBV20-1
TGCAGTGCTATAGCGGGAGGCTACACAGATACGCAGTATTTT
CSAIAGGYTDTQYF
>.|.|TRBJ2-3|16|TRBV10-1
TGCGCCAGCAGTACAGGCCGTGCAGGGGGCACAGATACGCAGTATTTT
CASSTGRAGGTDTQYF
>few|.|TRBJ2-7|13|TRBV7-6
TGTGCCAGCAGCCCCCAGGGACTTGGCGAGCAGTACTTC
CASSPQGLGEQYF
>.|.|TRBJ2-5|15|TRBV7-2
TGTGCCAGCAGCTTAAGTGGTTGGCGGGGAGAGACCCAGTACTTC
CASSLSGWRGETQYF
>few|TRBD2|TRBJ2-1|16|TRBV19
TGTGCCAGTAGTACTAGACTAGCGGGAGTCCCCAATGAGCAGTTCTTC
CASSTRLAGVPNEQFF
>few|.|TRBJ2-1|13|TRBV5-1
TGCGCCAGCAGTACGGGGGTAAACAATGAGCAGTTCTTC
CASSTGVNNEQFF
>few|TRBD2|TRBJ2-5|17|TRBV5-1
TGCGCCAGCAGATTCGGACTAGCGGGTCACCTCCAAGAGACCCAGTACTTC
CASRFGLAGHLQETQYF
>.|.|TRBJ1-1|13|TRBV12-3/TRBV12-4
TGTGCCAGCAGTTTCGGGACACCAATCGAAGCTTTCTTT
CASSFGTPIEAFF
>few|.|TRBJ2-5|15|TRBV9
TGTGCCAGCAGCGTAGGGACTAACCCCTCATGGACCCAGTACTTC
CASSVGTNPSWTQYF
>few|TRBD2|TRBJ2-2|18|TRBV11-2
TGTGCCAGCAGCTTGCTCTGGGGACTAGCGGGCAACACCGGGGAGCTGTTTTTT
CASSLLWGLAGNTGELFF
>.|.|TRBJ2-7|14|TRBV20-1
TGCAGTGCTAGTACAACGGAGAGGCCCTACGAGCAGTACTTC
CSASTTERPYEQYF
>.|.|TRBJ2-3|14|TRBV19
TGTGCCAGTAGTATAGGACTTAGCACAGATACGCAGTATTTT
CASSIGLSTDTQYF
>.|TRBD2|TRBJ2-3|16|TRBV7-9
TGTGCCAGCAGCTTAACGCCGGGACTAGGAAGCGGTACGCAGTATTTT
CASSLTPGLGSGTQYF
>.|TRBD1|TRBJ1-4|15|TRBV12-3/TRBV12-4
TGTGCCAGCAGCAGAGGGGACAGATCTAATGAAAAACTGTTTTTT
CASSRGDRSNEKLFF
>few|.|TRBJ1-1|11|TRBV20-1
TGCAGCCCCGGGGGGAACACTGAAGCTTTCTTT
CSPGGNTEAFF
>.|.|TRBJ2-7|15|TRBV7-9
TGTGCCAGCAGCTTAGAGGGACGGCAGCTCTACGAGCAGTACTTC
CASSLEGRQLYEQYF
>few|.|TRBJ2-4|14|TRBV3-1
TGTGCCAGCAGCCCTCCGGGACTTGAAAACATTCAGTACTTC
CASSPPGLENIQYF
>many|.|TRBJ2-7|15|TRBV6-1
TGTGCCAGCAGTGAGGCCCCCGGGAACACCTACGAGCAGTACTTC
CASSEAPGNTYEQYF
>.|.|TRBJ1-1|17|TRBV6-5
TGTGCCAGCAGTTCTCCCCCCGGAGGGACGATGAACACTGAAGCTTTCTTT
CASSSPPGGTMNTEAFF
>many|TRBD2|TRBJ2-1|15|TRBV7-9
TGTGCCAGCAGCCCCGCGGGACTAGCGGGATATGAGCAGTTCTTC
CASSPAGLAGYEQFF
>few|.|TRBJ2-1|18|TRBV11-1
TGTGCCAGCAGCTCACAGCCTTTAAGCCGGAGCTCCTACAATGAGCAGTTCTTC
CASSSQPLSRSSYNEQFF